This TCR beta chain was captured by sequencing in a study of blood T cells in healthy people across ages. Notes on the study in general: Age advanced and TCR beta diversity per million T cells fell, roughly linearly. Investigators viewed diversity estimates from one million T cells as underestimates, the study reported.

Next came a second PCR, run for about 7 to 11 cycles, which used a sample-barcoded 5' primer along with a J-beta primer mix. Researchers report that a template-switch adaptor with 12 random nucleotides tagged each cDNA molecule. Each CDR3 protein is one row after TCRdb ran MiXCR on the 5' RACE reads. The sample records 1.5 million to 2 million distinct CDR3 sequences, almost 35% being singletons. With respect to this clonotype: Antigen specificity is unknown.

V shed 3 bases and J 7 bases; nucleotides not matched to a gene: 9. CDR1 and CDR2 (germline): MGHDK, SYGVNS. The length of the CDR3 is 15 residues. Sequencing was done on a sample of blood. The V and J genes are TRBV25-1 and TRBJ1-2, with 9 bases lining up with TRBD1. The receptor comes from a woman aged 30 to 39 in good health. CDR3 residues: CASSEAHRGLRGYTF. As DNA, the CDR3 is TGTGCCAGCAGTGAGGCCCACAGGGGGCTCCGTGGCTACACCTTC.